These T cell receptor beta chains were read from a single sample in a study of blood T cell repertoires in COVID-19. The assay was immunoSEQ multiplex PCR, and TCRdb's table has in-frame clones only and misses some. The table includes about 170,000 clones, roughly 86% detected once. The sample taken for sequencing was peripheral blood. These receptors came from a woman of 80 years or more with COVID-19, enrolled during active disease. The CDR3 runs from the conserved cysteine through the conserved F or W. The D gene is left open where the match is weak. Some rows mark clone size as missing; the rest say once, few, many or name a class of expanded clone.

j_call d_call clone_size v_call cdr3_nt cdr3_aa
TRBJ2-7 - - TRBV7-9 TGTGCCAGCAGCTCAACTCGAGGGGGAAAAGGGCTCTACGAGCAGTACTTC CASSSTRGGKGLYEQYF
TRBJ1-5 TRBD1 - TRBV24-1 TGTGCCACTTCGGGACAGCCCAATCAGCCCCAGCATTTT CATSGQPNQPQHF
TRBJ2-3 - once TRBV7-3 TGTGCCAGCAGCCCCCCAGGAGGCGGGGGCACAGATACGCAGTATTTT CASSPPGGGGTDTQYF
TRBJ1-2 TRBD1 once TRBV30 TGTGCCTGTAGGACAGGTCATTCCTATGGCTACACCTTC CACRTGHSYGYTF
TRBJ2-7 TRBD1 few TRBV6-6 TGTGCCAGCAGTTACTCGTCCGGGACAGGGGAATACGAGCAGTACTTC CASSYSSGTGEYEQYF
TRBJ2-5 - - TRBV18 TGTGCCAGCTCACCTGTGGCTAGGGAGACCCAGTACTTC CASSPVARETQYF
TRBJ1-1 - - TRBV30 TGTGCCTGGAGTGTTAGGGAGATCGTGAACACTGAAGCTTTCTTT CAWSVREIVNTEAFF
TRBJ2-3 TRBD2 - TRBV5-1 TGCGCCAGCAGCTTGGTTCGGGGACTAGCGGGAGCCGATTCAAATACGCAGTATTTT CASSLVRGLAGADSNTQYF
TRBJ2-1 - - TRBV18 TGTGCCAGCTCACCTCTTTCCTGGACACCATACAATGAGCAGTTCTTC CASSPLSWTPYNEQFF
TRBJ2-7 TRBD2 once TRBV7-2 TGTGCCAGCAGCTTAGCCATGGGGGGGGTATACGAGCAGTACTTC CASSLAMGGVYEQYF
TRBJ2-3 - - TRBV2 TGTGCCAGCAGTGACCCCTTCTTTGCAGATACGCAGTATTTT CASSDPFFADTQYF
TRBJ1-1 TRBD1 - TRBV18 TGTGCCAGCTCACCAGTCGTCCAGGGGGCCCTGAGCACTGAAGCTTTCTTT CASSPVVQGALSTEAFF
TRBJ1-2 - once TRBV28 TGTGCCGCCGGGGATAACTATGGCTACACCTTC CAAGDNYGYTF
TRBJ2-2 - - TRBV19 TGTGCCAGTAGTATCTCCAGAAACACCGGGGAGCTGTTTTTT CASSISRNTGELFF
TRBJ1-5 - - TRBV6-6 TGTGCCGGGGGGGGCATTAGCAATCAGCCCCAGCATTTT CAGGGISNQPQHF
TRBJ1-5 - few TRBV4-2 TGTGCCAGCAGCCAAGATCTAGATCAGCCCCAGCATTTT CASSQDLDQPQHF
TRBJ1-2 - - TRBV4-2 TGTGCCAGCAGCCAAGTTCCAGGGGCTGGCTACACCTTC CASSQVPGAGYTF
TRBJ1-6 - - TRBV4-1 TGCGCCAGCAGCCAAGATCGCTCTGGGACACTATATAATTCACCCCTCCACTTT CASSQDRSGTLYNSPLHF
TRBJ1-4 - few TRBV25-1 TGTGCCAGCAGTGAATTTACTAGTACAGGGCGTGAAAAACTGTTTTTT CASSEFTSTGREKLFF
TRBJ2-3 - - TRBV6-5 TGTGCCGGAGCGGTTATCCGCACAGATACGCAGTATTTT CAGAVIRTDTQYF
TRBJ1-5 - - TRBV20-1 TGCAGTGCTAGTTCCAGGGCTAGCAATCAGCCCCAGCATTTT CSASSRASNQPQHF
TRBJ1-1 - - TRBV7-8 TGTGCCAGCAGCTTCACGGACAGATACACTGAAGCTTTCTTT CASSFTDRYTEAFF
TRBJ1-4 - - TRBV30 TGTGCCTGGAGTGTCGGCGGTAATGAAAAACTGTTTTTT CAWSVGGNEKLFF
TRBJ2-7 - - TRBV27 TGTGCCAGCAGTTTAGGAATGACAGACGCCGCGGTGCAGTACTTC CASSLGMTDAAVQYF
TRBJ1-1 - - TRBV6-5 TGTGCCAGCAGTTACTCGGTCCGGGGGGACACTGAAGCTTTCTTT CASSYSVRGDTEAFF
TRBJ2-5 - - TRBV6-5 TGTGCCAGCGAATCTTGGCAGAAAGAGACCCAGTACTTC CASESWQKETQYF
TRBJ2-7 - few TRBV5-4 TGTGCCAGCAGCTTGGCTGGGGGCCACGAGCAGTACTTC CASSLAGGHEQYF
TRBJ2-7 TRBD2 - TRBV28 TGTGCCACCAAGGCCTGGGCTAGCGGGAGTTGGGAGCAGTACTTC CATKAWASGSWEQYF
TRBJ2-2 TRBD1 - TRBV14 TGTGCCAGCAGCGACCGGGACAGGGGCCCTCTACCAAACACCGGGGAGCTGTTTTTT CASSDRDRGPLPNTGELFF
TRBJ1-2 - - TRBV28 TGTGCCAGCAGTATGGACAGTGGACTTAACTATGGCTACACCTTC CASSMDSGLNYGYTF
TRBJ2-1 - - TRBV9 TGTGCCAGCAGCTTCCCTTCCTCAGGAAATGAGCAGTTCTTC CASSFPSSGNEQFF
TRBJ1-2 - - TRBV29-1 TGCAGCGTCGACAGGAACTATGGCTACACCTTC CSVDRNYGYTF
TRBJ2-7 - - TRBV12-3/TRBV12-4 TGTGCCAGCAGTTTTGGAGAATACGAGCAGTACTTC CASSFGEYEQYF
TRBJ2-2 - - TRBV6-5 TGTGCCAGCAGGGGACAACTGAACACCGGGGAGCTGTTTTTT CASRGQLNTGELFF
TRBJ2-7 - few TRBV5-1 TGCGCCAGCAAAAGACAGGCGGAAATAATATACGAGCAGTACTTC CASKRQAEIIYEQYF
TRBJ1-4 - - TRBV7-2 TGTGCCAGCAGCGCCGCAGGGCTTAATGAAAAACTGTTTTTT CASSAAGLNEKLFF
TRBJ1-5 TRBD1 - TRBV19 TGTGCCAGGAGGTTAAACCGGGACAGGGGGGCAAATAGCAATCAGCCCCAGCATTTT CARRLNRDRGANSNQPQHF
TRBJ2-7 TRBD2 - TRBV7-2 TGTGCCAGCAGCCGCCATGCGGGAGTAGTCTACGAGCAGTACTTC CASSRHAGVVYEQYF
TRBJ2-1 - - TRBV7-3 TGTGCCAGCAGCCCGTGGGCGGGAAGCCACAATGAGCAGTTCTTC CASSPWAGSHNEQFF
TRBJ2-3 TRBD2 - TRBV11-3 TGTGCCAGCAGCTTGGGGACTAGCGTCACGACGCAGTATTTT CASSLGTSVTTQYF
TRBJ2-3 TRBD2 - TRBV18 TGTGCCAGCTCACTCCTAGCGGGAGGGCCACGCACAGATACGCAGTATTTT CASSLLAGGPRTDTQYF
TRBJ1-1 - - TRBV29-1 TGCAGCGTTTCGCGTAACACTGAAGCTTTCTTT CSVSRNTEAFF
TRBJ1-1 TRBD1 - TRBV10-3 TGTGCCATCAGTGAGCAGGGGGCAATATTCACCACTGAAGCTTTCTTT CAISEQGAIFTTEAFF
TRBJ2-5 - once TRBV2 TGTGCCAGCAGTGAACTTTCTAGCCAAGAGACCCAGTACTTC CASSELSSQETQYF
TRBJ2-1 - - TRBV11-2 TGTGCCAGCAGCTTTATCCGGAGTAGCGGTGAGCAGTTCTTC CASSFIRSSGEQFF
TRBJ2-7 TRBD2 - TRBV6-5 TGTGCCAGCAACACGGGGAGCGGGAGCACCCACGAGCAGTACTTC CASNTGSGSTHEQYF
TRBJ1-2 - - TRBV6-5 TGTGCCAGCAGTTACTCGGGCGTTACGTTCTCCAATGGCTACACCTTC CASSYSGVTFSNGYTF
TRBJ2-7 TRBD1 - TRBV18 TGTGCCAGCTCCGACCAGGGGACAGGTGAGCAGTACTTC CASSDQGTGEQYF
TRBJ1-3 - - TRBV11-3 TGTGCCAGCAGCCAAGAGTGGGGAAACACCATATATTTT CASSQEWGNTIYF
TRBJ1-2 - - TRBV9 TGTGCCAGCAGCGCTCAGGGTATTGGCTACACCTTC CASSAQGIGYTF
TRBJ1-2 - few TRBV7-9 TGTGCCAGCAGCCCCCCAAAATATGGCTACACCTTC CASSPPKYGYTF
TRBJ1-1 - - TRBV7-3 TGTGCCAGCAGCCCGACAGGGAACACTGAAGCTTTCTTT CASSPTGNTEAFF